Below, one T cell receptor (beta chain) is given with its context. This sample stems from a study of blood T cell repertoires in COVID-19. Study-level background: COVID-19 samples from acute and convalescent phases originated in the United States, Italy and Spain. In each case, the material was cDNA or gDNA derived from T cells, B-cell-depleted T cells, or PBMCs.

Per the study methods: Amplified reference gene primers provided the basis for estimating nucleated cell counts. Some clones are missing from TCRdb's copy, which holds only in-frame ones; the method was immunoSEQ multiplex PCR. For V, J and clone size, that table is used; D and trimming come from the DNA. The sample has about 210,000 clones, around 82% seen once. The TCR sequence derives from an older woman with acute or convalescent COVID-19. Sequences were obtained from peripheral blood.

The CDR3 here is CASSSQEVVKGYTF. In nucleotides, the CDR3 is TGTGCCAGCAGCTCACAGGAAGTGGTGAAAGGCTACACCTTC. The chain uses TRBV11-2 and TRBJ1-2; D may be TRBD1 (5 bases). Germline V lookup: CDR1 SGHAT, CDR2 FQNNGV. Trimming removed 4 bases at V and 8 bases at J, with 17 bases between. The CDR3 is 14 residues long.